This T cell receptor (beta chain) was captured in a study of T cells expressing NK-cell markers. About the research overall: The authors derived TCR beta repertoires from sorted CD3+CD56+NKG2C+, CD3+CD56+NKG2C- and CD3+CD56-NKG2C+ T cells. Study observations and caveats: NKG2C+ dominant clonotype frequencies in six donors were roughly 1.0-7.0% of CD8+ T cells. These same clonotypes (in four donors) also led the CD3+CD56-NKG2C+ fraction.

A remark on this clonotype: Its specificity is unknown.

Making the TCR beta cDNA relied on 5'RACE template switching with UMIs. One entry per CDR3 protein, without DNA, is what TCRdb gives after re-calling the 5' RACE reads. Found here are some 600,000 distinct CDR3 sequences; the top ten clones hold approximately 3.6%. Germline assignment: CDR1 MNHEY and CDR2 SVGAGI. The CDR3 covers 16 residues. The rearrangement joins TRBV6-5 to TRBJ2-4; TCRdb reports TRBD2, a call that lacks DNA to check it against. The sample taken for sequencing was blood T cells: a sorted CD56 or NKG2C T cell subset, CD4+ or CD8+ T cells, or bulk PBMC T cells (not recorded which). The receptor was isolated from a man aged 18 to 30 in good health. This chain's CDR3 is CASSYLRTSGEDIQYF.